This TCR beta chain comes out of a study of blood T cells in healthy people across ages. Donors ranged from roughly 6 to 90 years old and were healthy Caucasians in Russia. It was approximately 9 milliliters of peripheral blood that were drawn from each donor. This CDR3 contains 15 residues. CDR1 is LGHNA and CDR2 is YSLEER in the germline V gene. After removal of 0 bases from V and 4 bases from J, the junction contained 2 bases not matched to a gene. Then a second PCR, running roughly 7 to 11 cycles, was carried out with a sample-barcoded 5' primer and a J-beta primer mix. Carrying 12 random nucleotides, a template-switch adaptor labeled each individual cDNA molecule. TCRdb re-called the 5' RACE reads through MiXCR, storing one row per CDR3 protein. The repertoire has about a million distinct CDR3 sequences, approximately 49% of them found once; the top ten carry roughly 13%.

The sequence came from a man between 25 and 39 years old in good health. The sample consisted of blood. The chain uses TRBV4-3 and TRBJ2-1, with TRBD2 matching 8 bases. CDR3: CASSQELAVYNEQFF. In nucleotides, the CDR3 is TGCGCCAGCAGCCAAGAACTAGCGGTTTACAATGAGCAGTTCTTC.